The present entry profiles one T cell receptor (beta chain) with its context. The entry originates in a study of shared T cell receptors in the human thymus. Trimming at V came to 1 base and at J to 1 base, leaving 9 bases not matched to a gene. Looked up from germline, CDR1 is LNHDA and CDR2 is SQIVND (reference sequence). This CDR3 is built from 18 residues. The assay was immunoSEQ multiplex PCR, and TCRdb's table has in-frame clones only and misses some. The sample records 630,000 or so clones, around 87% being singletons. A further study also used this sample, focusing on human thymus T cells. As that study records: It was from resections taken during corrective heart surgery that the thymus tissue came. What appeared biased in thymic and blood repertoires was the usage of V and J genes. Related research described strongly overlapping thymic repertoires in unrelated people.

This sequence originates from a boy under two years old with a congenital heart defect. The rearrangement joins TRBV19 to TRBJ1-5; 8 bases align to TRBD1. The sequencing input was thymocytes. The CDR3 sequence: CASSIVGAGGGSNQPQHF. The CDR3 DNA is TGTGCCAGTAGTATAGTTGGGGCAGGGGGCGGCAGCAATCAGCCCCAGCATTTT.